This T cell receptor beta chain was profiled in a study of OX40 agonist ivuxolimab in advanced cancers. Whole-study context: The diagnoses of dose-escalation patients were hepatocellular carcinoma, melanoma, renal cell or head and neck cancer.

CDR1 MDHEN and CDR2 SYDVKM come from the germline V gene. The CDR3 runs to 16 residues. V lost 2 bases and J 0 bases, leaving 11 bases between the germline ends. The table came from immunoSEQ multiplex PCR; TCRdb's copy has only in-frame clones and leaves some out. The profile covers about 150,000 clones, with 94% appearing a single time and around 0.28% taken by the ten largest. The chain links TRBV28 to TRBJ1-5, with a possible D match to TRBD1 (5 bases). This sequence originates from an adult with an advanced solid tumor such as melanoma, head and neck, liver or kidney cancer. Material: CD4+ or CD8+ T cells sorted from blood, obtained in a trial of the OX40 agonist ivuxolimab. The CDR3 loop reads CASSLAGGNSNQPQHF. Written as DNA, the CDR3 is TGTGCCAGCAGTTTAGCCGGGGGGAATAGCAATCAGCCCCAGCATTTT.